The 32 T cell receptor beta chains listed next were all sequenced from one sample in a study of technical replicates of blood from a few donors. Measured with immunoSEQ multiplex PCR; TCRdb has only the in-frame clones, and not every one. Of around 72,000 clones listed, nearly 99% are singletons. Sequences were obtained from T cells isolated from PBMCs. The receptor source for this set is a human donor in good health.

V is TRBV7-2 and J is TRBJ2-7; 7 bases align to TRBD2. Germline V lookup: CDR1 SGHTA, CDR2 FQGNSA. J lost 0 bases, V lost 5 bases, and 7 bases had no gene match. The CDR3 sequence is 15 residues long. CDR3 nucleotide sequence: TGTGCCAGCAGCCTCCAAGCGGGAAGCTCCTACGAGCAGTACTTC. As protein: CASSLQAGSSYEQYF.

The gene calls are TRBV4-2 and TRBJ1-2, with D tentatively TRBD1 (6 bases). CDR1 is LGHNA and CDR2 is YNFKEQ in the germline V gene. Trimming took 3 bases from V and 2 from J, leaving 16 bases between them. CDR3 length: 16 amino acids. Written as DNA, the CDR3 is TGTGCCAGCAGCCAGGATTTACAGGGAAAGAACTATGGCTACACCTTC. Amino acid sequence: CASSQDLQGKNYGYTF.

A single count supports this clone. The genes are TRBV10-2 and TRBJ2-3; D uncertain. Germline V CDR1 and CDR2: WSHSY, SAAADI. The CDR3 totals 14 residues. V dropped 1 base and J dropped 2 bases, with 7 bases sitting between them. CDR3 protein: CASSEYTDTDTQYF. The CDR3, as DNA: TGCGCCAGCAGTGAGTATACAGACACAGATACGCAGTATTTT.

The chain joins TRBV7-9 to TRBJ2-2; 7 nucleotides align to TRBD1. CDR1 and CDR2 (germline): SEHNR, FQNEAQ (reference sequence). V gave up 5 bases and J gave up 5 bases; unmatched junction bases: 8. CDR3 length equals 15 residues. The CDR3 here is CASSLRDSMTGELFF. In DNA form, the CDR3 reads TGTGCCAGCAGCCTCCGGGACAGTATGACCGGGGAGCTGTTTTTT.

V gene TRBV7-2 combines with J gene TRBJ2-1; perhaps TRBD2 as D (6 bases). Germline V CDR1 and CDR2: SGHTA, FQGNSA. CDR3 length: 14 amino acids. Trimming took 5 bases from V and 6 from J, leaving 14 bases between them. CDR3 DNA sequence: TGTGCCAGCAGCCGCAGGTTCGGGGGCAATGAGCAGTTCTTC. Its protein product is CASSRRFGGNEQFF.

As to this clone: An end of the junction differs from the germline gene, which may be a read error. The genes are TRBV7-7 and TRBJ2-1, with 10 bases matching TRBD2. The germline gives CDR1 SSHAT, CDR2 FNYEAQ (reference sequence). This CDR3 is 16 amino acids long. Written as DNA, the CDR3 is TGTGCTAGCAGCTTAGCCCGGACTAGCGGCTACAATGAGCAGTTCTTC. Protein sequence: CASSLARTSGYNEQFF.

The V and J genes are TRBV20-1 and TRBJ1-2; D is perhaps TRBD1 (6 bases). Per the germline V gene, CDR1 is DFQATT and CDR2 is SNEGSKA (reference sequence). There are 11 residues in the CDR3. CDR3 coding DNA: TGCAACCGGGACATTTCGCTTGGCTACACCTTC. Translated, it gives CNRDISLGYTF.

CDR3 DNA sequence: TGCGCCAGCAGCCCGCCAGGGTTCATCAATGAGCAGTTCTTC. Its protein product is CASSPPGFINEQFF. The rearrangement links TRBV4-1 to TRBJ2-1, with D possibly TRBD1 on 5 matching bases. Between the trimmed V and J ends, which lost 4 bases and 6 bases, there was a span of 13 bases. The CDR3 covers 14 residues. CDR1 and CDR2 from the germline V gene are MGHRA and YSYEKL.

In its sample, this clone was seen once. This CDR3 is CASSPRELNEQFF. CDR3 sequence (DNA): TGTGCCAGCAGCCCCCGCGAGCTCAATGAGCAGTTCTTC. The rearrangement joins TRBV9 to TRBJ2-1; D gene ambiguous. The germline V gene encodes CDR1 SGDLS and CDR2 YYNGEE. This CDR3 region has 13 residues. The ends were cut back, 4 bases at V and 6 bases at J, with 11 bases in the middle.

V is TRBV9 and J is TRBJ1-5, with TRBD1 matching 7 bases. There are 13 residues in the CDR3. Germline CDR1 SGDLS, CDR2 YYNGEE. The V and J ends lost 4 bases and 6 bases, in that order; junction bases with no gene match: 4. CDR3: CASSRSGGQPQHF. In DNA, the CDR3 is TGTGCCAGCAGCAGATCAGGGGGTCAGCCCCAGCATTTT.

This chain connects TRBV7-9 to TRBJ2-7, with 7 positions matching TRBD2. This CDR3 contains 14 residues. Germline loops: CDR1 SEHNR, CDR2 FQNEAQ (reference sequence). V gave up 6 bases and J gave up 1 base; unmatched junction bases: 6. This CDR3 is CASSTTSRSYEQYF. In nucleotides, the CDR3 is TGTGCCAGCAGTACGACTAGCCGTTCCTACGAGCAGTACTTC.

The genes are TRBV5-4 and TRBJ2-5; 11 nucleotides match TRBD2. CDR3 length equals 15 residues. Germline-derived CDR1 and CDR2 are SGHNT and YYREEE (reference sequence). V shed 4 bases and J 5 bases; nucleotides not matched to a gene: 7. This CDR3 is CASSDLAGGPETQYF. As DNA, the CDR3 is TGTGCCAGCAGCGATTTAGCGGGAGGGCCGGAGACCCAGTACTTC.

The CDR3 here is CASSLDGRGQETQYF. CDR3 bases: TGTGCCAGCAGCTTAGACGGGAGAGGTCAAGAGACCCAGTACTTC. The chain couples TRBV7-2 to TRBJ2-5; the D gene is possibly TRBD2 (6 bases). The germline V gene has CDR1 SGHTA and CDR2 FQGNSA. The CDR3 is 15 residues long. Trimming shortened V by 1 base and J by 2 bases, and 11 bases separated the two germline ends. The entire variable domain, with the rest obtained from reference TRBV7-2 and TRBJ2-5, is as follows: GAGVSQSPSNKVTEKGKDVELRCDPISGHTALYWYRQSLGQGLEFLIYFQGNSAPDKSGLPSDRFSAERTGGSVSTLTIQRTQQEDSAVYLCASSLDGRGQETQYFGPGTRLLVL.

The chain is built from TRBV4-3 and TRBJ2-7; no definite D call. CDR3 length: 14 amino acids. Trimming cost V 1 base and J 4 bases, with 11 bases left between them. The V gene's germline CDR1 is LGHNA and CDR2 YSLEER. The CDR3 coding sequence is TGCGCCAGCAGCCAAGGGCCGGGTTTTTACGAGCAGTACTTC. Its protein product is CASSQGPGFYEQYF.

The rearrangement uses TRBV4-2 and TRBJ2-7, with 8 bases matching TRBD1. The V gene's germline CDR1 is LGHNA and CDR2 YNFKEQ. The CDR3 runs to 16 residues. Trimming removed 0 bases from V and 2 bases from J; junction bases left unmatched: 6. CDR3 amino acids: CASSQDGTGNTYEQYF. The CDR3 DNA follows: TGTGCCAGCAGCCAAGATGGGACAGGCAACACCTACGAGCAGTACTTC.

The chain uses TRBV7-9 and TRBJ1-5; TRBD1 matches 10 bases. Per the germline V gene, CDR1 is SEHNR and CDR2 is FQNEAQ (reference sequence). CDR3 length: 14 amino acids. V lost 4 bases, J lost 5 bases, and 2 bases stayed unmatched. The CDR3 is CASSSGQGDQPQHF. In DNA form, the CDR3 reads TGTGCCAGCAGCTCTGGACAGGGGGATCAGCCCCAGCATTTT.

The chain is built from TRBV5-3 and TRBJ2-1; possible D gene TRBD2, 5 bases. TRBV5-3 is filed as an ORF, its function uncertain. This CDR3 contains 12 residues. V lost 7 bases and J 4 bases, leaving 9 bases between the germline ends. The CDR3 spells CARGRVYNEQFF. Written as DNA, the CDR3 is TGTGCCAGAGGGCGGGTATACAATGAGCAGTTCTTC.

For the CDR3, the DNA is TGCGCCAGCAGCCAAGATATGGGTAGCGGGAGTTACGAGCAGTACTTC. Translated: CASSQDMGSGSYEQYF. V gene TRBV4-3 combines with J gene TRBJ2-7; 9 nucleotides agree with TRBD2. The CDR3 covers 16 residues. Trimming removed 0 bases from V and 4 bases from J; junction bases left unmatched: 7. Per the germline V gene, CDR1 is LGHNA and CDR2 is YSLEER.

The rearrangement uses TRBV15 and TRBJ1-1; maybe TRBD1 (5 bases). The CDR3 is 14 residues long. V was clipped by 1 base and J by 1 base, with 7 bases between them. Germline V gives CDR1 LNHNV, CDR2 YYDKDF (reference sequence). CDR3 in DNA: TGTGCCACCAGCAGAGGGGGGGAGAACACTGAAGCTTTCTTT. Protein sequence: CATSRGGENTEAFF.

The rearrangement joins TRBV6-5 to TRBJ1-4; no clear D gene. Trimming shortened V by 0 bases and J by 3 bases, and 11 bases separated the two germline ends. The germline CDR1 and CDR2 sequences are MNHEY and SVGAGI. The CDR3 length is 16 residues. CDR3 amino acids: CASSYSNAASNEKLFF. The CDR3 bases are TGTGCCAGCAGTTACTCGAACGCAGCGTCTAATGAAAAACTGTTTTTT.

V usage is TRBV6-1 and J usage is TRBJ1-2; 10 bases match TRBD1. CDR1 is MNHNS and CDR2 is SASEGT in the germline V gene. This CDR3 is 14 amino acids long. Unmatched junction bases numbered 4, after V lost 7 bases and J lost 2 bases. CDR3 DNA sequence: TGTGCCAGCACCCGGGACAGGGGAAACTATGGCTACACCTTC. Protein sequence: CASTRDRGNYGYTF.

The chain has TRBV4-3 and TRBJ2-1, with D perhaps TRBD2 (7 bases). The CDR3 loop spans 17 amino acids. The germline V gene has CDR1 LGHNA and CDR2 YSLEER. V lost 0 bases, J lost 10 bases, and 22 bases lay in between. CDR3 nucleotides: TGCGCCAGCAGCCAAGATTCGGGCAGGGGACTACCTCGGGAGCAGTTCTTC. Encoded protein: CASSQDSGRGLPREQFF.

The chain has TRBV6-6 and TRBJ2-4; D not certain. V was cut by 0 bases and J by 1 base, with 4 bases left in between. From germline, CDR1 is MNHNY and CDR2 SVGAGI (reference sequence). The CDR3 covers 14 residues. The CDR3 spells CASSYSYAKNIQYF. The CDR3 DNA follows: TGTGCCAGCAGTTACTCATATGCCAAAAACATTCAGTACTTC.

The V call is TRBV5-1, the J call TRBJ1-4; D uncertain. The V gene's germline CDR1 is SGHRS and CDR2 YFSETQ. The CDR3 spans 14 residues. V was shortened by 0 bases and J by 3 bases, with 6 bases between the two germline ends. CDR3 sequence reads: CASSLESANEKLFF. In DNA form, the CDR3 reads TGCGCCAGCAGCTTGGAGTCAGCTAATGAAAAACTGTTTTTT.

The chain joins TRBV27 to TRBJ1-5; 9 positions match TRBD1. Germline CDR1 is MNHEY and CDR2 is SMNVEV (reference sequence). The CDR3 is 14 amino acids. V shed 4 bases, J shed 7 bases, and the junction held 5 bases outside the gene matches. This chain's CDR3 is CASSWTGDGQPQHF. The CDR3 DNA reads TGTGCCAGCAGTTGGACAGGGGATGGGCAGCCCCAGCATTTT.

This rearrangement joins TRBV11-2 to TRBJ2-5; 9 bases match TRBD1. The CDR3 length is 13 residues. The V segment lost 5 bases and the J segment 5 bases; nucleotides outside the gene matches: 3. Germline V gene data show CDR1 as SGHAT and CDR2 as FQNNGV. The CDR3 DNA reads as TGTGCCAGCAGCCGGGACAGGGAGGAGACCCAGTACTTC. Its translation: CASSRDREETQYF. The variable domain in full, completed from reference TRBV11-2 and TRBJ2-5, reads EAGVAQSPRYKIIEKRQSVAFWCNPISGHATLYWYQQILGQGPKLLIQFQNNGVVDDSQLPKDRFSAERLKGVDSTLKIQPAKLEDSAVYLCASSRDREETQYFGPGTRLLVL.

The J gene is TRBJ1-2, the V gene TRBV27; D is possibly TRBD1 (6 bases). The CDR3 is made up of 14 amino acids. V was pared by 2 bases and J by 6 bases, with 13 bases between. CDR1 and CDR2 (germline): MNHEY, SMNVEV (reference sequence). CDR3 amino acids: CASSLTPRGDGYTF. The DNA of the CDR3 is TGTGCCAGCAGTTTAACCCCCAGGGGAGATGGCTACACCTTC.

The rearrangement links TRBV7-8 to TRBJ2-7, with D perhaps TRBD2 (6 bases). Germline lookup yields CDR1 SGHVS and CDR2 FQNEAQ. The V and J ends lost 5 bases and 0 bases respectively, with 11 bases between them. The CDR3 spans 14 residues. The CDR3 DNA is TGTGCCAGCAGCGATACTAGCTACTCCTACGAGCAGTACTTC. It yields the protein CASSDTSYSYEQYF.

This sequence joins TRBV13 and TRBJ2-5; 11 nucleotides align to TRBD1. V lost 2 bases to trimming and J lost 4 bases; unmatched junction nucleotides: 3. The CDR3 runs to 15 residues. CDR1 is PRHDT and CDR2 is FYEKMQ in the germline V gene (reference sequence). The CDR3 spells CASSLIGTGGETQYF. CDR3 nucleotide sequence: TGTGCCAGCAGCTTAATCGGGACAGGGGGAGAGACCCAGTACTTC.

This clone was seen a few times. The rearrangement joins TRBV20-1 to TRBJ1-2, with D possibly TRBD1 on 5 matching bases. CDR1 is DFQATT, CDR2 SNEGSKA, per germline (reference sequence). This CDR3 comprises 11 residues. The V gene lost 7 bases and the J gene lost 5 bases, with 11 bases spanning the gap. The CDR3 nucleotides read TGCAGTGGCCGCCCAGGGTATGGCTACACCTTC. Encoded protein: CSGRPGYGYTF.

The CDR3 coding sequence is TGTGCCAGCAGCGCTACAGGGCCCTCCTACGAGCAGTACTTC. Translation: CASSATGPSYEQYF. The rearrangement joins TRBV9 to TRBJ2-7, with D possibly TRBD1 on 6 matching bases. V lost 3 bases to trimming and J lost 0 bases, with 10 bases between them. Germline V CDR1 and CDR2: SGDLS, YYNGEE. The CDR3 has 14 amino acids.

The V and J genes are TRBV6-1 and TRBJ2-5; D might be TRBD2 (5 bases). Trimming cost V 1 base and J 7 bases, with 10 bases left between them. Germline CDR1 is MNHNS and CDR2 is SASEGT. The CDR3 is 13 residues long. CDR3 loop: CASSEGRVGTQYF. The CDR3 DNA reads TGTGCCAGCAGTGAAGGGCGGGTTGGGACCCAGTACTTC.